This T cell receptor (beta chain) is drawn from a study of T cell changes during pregnancy in multiple sclerosis (dated 2019 in TCRdb). Background on the whole study: The study looked at changes in the T cell repertoire across pregnancy in women with multiple sclerosis.

Library generation was performed with the immunoSEQ multiplex PCR assay. TCRdb holds this immuneACCESS table with in-frame rearrangements only. Some clones are missing; in checked studies, unresolved V genes explain under half, and the rest has no known cause. This sample is represented by 75,000 to 80,000 clones; more than 85% of them were singletons. About 2.5% of the sample is in the top ten clones. Concerning this clone: It has no known antigen specificity. Base qualities are not at hand, and no much larger clone is one base apart.

From the cysteine through the phenylalanine, the CDR3 covers 16 amino acids. Only the CDR3 portion is preserved as DNA: 48 bases, with reading frame beginning at the first base. Taken from the germline V gene (reference sequence), the CDR1 and CDR2 loops are SGHNT and YYREEE. The junction shows trimming of 4 bases on V and 2 bases on J, plus 17 bases between the germline ends. The source is a female donor in good health, enrolled as a control in a pregnancy study. Here the chain combines TRBV5-4 and TRBJ2-3; TRBD2 is a weak D gene call, 6 bases matching. This sample comprised peripheral blood, obtained after pregnancy. At the DNA level, the sequence is TGTGCCAGCAGCCCCGGGACTCCCAAAGCCACAGATACGCAGTATTTT. The resulting protein is CASSPGTPKATDTQYF.